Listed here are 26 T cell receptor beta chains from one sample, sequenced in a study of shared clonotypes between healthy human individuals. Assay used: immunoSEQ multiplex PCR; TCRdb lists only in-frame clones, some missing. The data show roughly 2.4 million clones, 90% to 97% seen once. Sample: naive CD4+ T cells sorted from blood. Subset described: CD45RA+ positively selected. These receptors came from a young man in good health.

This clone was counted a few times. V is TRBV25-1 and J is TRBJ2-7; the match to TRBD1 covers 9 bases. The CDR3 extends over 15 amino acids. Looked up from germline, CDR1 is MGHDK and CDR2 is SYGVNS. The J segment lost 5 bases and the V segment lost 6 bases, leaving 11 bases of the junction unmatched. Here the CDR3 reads CASSPIWGQGDEQYF. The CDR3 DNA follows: TGTGCCAGCAGCCCCATTTGGGGACAGGGTGACGAGCAGTACTTC.

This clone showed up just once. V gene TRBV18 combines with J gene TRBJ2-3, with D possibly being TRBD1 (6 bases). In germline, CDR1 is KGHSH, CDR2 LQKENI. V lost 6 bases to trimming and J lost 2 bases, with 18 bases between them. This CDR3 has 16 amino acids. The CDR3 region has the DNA TGTGCCAGCTCCCTAATGAGGGGGTCTATCACAGATACGCAGTATTTT. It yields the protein CASSLMRGSITDTQYF.

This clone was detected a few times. CDR3 region: CASSLTGTGNTEAFF. The CDR3 DNA reads as TGCGCCAGCAGTCTAACCGGGACAGGGAACACTGAAGCTTTCTTT. The chain recombines TRBV10-2 with TRBJ1-1, with 8 bases identical to TRBD1. J was trimmed by 1 base and V by 5 bases; bases with no gene match: 6. The length of the CDR3 is 15 residues. Germline V gene lookup returns CDR1 WSHSY and CDR2 SAAADI.

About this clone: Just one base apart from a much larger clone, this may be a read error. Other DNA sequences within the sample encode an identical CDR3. CDR3 DNA sequence: TGTGCCAGCAGCTTCGGGGAGACCCAGTACTTC. Translation gives CASSFGETQYF. The chain uses TRBV5-6 and TRBJ2-5, with D unclear. The CDR3 consists of 11 residues. The V gene's germline CDR1 is SGHDT and CDR2 YYEEEE. The ends were cut back, 2 bases at V and 5 bases at J, with 4 bases in the middle.

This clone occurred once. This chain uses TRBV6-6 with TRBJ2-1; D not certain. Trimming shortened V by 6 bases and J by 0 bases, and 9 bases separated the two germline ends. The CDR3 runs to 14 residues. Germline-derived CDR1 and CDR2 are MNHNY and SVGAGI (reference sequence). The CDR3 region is CASRQASSYNEQFF. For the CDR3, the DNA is TGTGCCAGCAGGCAGGCGAGCTCCTACAATGAGCAGTTCTTC.

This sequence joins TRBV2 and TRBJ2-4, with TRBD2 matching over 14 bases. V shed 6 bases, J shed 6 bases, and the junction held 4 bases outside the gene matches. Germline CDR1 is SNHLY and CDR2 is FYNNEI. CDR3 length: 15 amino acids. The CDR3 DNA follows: TGTGCCAGCAGCGGGACTAGCGGGGGAACAAACATTCAGTACTTC. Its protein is CASSGTSGGTNIQYF.

The CDR3 DNA follows: TGTGCCAGCAGCTTAGAAGGCAGGGGGACCCAAGAGACCCAGTACTTC. Amino acids: CASSLEGRGTQETQYF. The chain recombines TRBV11-2 with TRBJ2-5; 7 bases map to TRBD1. CDR3 length: 16 residues. CDR1 is SGHAT and CDR2 is FQNNGV in the germline V gene. After removal of 0 bases from V and 1 base from J, the junction contained 5 bases not matched to a gene.

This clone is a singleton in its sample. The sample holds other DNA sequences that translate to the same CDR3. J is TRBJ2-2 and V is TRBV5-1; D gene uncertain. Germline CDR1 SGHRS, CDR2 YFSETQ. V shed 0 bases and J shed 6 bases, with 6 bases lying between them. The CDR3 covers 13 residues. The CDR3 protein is CASSLVGSGELFF. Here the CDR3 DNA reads TGCGCCAGCAGCTTGGTCGGTTCCGGGGAGCTGTTTTTT.

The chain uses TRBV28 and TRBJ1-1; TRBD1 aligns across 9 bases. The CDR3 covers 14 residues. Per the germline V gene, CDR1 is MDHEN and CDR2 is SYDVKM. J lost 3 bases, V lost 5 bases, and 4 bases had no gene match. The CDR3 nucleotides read TGTGCCAGCAGTGAGACAGGGGGATACACTGAAGCTTTCTTT. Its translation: CASSETGGYTEAFF.

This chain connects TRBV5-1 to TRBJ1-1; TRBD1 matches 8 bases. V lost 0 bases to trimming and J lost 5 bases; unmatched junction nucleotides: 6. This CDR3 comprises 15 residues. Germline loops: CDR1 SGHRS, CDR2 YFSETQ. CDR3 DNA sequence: TGCGCCAGCAGCTTGGCGCAGGGGGCTGGGACTGAAGCTTTCTTT. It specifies CASSLAQGAGTEAFF. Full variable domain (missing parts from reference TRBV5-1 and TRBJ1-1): KAGVTQTPRYLIKTRGQQVTLSCSPISGHRSVSWYQQTPGQGLQFLFEYFSETQRNKGNFPGRFSGRQFSNSRSEMNVSTLELGDSALYLCASSLAQGAGTEAFFGQGTRLTVV.

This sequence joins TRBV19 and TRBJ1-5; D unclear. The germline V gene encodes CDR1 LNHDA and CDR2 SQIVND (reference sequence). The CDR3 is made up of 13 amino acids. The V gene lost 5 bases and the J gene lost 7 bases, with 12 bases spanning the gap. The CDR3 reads CASSPRNIQPQHF. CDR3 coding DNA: TGTGCCAGTAGTCCCCGTAATATACAGCCCCAGCATTTT.

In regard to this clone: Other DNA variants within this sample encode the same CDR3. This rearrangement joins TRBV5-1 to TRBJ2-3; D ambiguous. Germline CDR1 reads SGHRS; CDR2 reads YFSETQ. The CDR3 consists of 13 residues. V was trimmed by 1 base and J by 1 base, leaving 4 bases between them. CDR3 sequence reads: CASSLPGTDTQYF. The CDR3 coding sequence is TGCGCCAGCAGCTTGCCAGGCACAGATACGCAGTATTTT.

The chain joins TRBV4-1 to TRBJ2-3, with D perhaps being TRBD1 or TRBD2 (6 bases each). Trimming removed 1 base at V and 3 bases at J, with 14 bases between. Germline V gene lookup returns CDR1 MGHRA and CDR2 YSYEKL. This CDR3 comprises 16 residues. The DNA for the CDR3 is TGCGCCAGCAGCCAAGTGAGGGGGGCAGGAACAGATACGCAGTATTTT. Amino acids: CASSQVRGAGTDTQYF.

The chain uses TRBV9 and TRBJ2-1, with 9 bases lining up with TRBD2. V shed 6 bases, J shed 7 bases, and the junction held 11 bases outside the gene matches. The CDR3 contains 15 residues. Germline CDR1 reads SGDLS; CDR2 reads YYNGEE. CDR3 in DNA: TGTGCCAGCACCCTAGAGGCGGGAGGGGTAAATGAGCAGTTCTTC. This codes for CASTLEAGGVNEQFF.

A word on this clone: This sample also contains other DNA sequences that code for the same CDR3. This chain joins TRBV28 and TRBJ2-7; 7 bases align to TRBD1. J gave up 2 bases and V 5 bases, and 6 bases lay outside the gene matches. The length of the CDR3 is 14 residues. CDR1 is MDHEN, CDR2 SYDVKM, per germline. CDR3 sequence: CASSRTGGTYEQYF. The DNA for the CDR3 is TGTGCCAGCAGTCGGACAGGTGGCACCTACGAGCAGTACTTC.

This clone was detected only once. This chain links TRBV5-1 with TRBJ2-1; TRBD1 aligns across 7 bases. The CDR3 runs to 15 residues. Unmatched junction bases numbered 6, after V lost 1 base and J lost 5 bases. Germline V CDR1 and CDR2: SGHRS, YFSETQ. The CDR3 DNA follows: TGCGCCAGCAGCTTGTACAGGGGTTTGGACAATGAGCAGTTCTTC. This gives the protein CASSLYRGLDNEQFF.

The CDR3 region is CASSQEAAGTAYEQYF. Here the CDR3 DNA reads TGCGCCAGCAGCCAAGAGGCGGCCGGGACTGCCTACGAGCAGTACTTC. The rearrangement joins TRBV4-1 to TRBJ2-7; D may be TRBD2 (6 bases). This CDR3 contains 16 residues. Per germline, CDR1 MGHRA and CDR2 YSYEKL. V lost 0 bases and J 2 bases, leaving 14 bases between the germline ends.

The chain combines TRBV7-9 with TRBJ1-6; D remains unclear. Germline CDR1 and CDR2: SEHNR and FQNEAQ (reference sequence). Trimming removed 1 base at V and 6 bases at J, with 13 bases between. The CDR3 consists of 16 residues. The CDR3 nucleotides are TGTGCCAGCAGCTTAGGGGTCAGCTCCCCTAATTCACCCCTCCACTTT. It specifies CASSLGVSSPNSPLHF.

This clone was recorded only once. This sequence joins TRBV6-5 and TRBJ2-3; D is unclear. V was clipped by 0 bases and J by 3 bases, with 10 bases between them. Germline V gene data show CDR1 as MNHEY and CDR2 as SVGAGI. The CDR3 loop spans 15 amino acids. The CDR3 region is CASSYSPGITDTQYF. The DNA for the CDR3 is TGTGCCAGCAGTTACTCTCCTGGAATTACAGATACGCAGTATTTT.

Here the CDR3 reads CASSIHLANQPQHF. The DNA for the CDR3 is TGTGCCAGTAGTATCCATCTGGCGAATCAGCCCCAGCATTTT. V gene TRBV19 combines with J gene TRBJ1-5; D gene ambiguous. The CDR3 runs 14 residues. Germline V gene lookup returns CDR1 LNHDA and CDR2 SQIVND (reference sequence). Trimming removed 3 bases at V and 4 bases at J, with 10 bases between.

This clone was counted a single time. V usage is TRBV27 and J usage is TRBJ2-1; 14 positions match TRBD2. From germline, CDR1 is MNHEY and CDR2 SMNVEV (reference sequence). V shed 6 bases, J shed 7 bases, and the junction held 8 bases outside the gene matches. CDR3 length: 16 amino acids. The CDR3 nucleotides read TGTGCCAGCAGCCGACTAGCGGGGGGGCGGGGGAATGAGCAGTTCTTC. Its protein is CASSRLAGGRGNEQFF.

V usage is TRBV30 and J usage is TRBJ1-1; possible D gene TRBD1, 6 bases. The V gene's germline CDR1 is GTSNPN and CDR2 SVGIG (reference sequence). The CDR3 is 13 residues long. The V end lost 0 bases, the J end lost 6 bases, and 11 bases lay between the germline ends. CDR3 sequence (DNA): TGTGCCTGGAGTGTCTTGGGGGCTCCTGAAGCTTTCTTT. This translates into CAWSVLGAPEAFF.

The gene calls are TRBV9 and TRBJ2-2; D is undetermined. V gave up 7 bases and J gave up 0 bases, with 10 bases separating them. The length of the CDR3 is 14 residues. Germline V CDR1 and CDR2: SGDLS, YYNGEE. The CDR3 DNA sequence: TGTGCCAGCGCCCCAAGTCCGAACACCGGGGAGCTGTTTTTT. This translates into CASAPSPNTGELFF.

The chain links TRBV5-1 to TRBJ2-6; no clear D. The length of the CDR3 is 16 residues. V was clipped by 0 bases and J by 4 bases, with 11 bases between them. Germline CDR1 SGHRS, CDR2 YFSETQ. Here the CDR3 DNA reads TGCGCCAGCAGCTTGGCCAAGACTTCGGGGGCCAACGTCCTGACTTTC. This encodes CASSLAKTSGANVLTF.

CDR3 amino acids: CASSPRTVMNTEAFF. As DNA, the CDR3 is TGTGCCAGCAGCCCCCGGACAGTCATGAACACTGAAGCTTTCTTT. The chain combines TRBV7-2 with TRBJ1-1, with D possibly TRBD1 on 6 matching bases. The CDR3 loop spans 15 amino acids. Germline V lookup: CDR1 SGHTA, CDR2 FQGNSA. V lost 5 bases and J lost 0, with 13 bases in between.

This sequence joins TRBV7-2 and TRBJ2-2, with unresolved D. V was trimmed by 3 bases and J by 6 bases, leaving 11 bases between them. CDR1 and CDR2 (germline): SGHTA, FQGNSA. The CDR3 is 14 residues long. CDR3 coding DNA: TGTGCCAGCAGCTTCGACCCCGCCCCCGGGGAGCTGTTTTTT. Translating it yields CASSFDPAPGELFF.